This TCR beta chain was sequenced for a study of blood T cells in healthy people across ages. As regards this clonotype: A read error may explain this, as a much larger clone is one base away.

This CDR3 spans 15 amino acids. Germline CDR1 reads SQVTM; CDR2 reads ANQGSEA. Using a J-beta primer mix together with a sample-barcoded 5' primer, a second PCR was run for about 6 to 11 cycles. TCRdb passed the 5' RACE reads through MiXCR, listing each CDR3 protein once. Altogether approximately 1,000,000 distinct CDR3 sequences are present, around 45% being singletons, with the ten largest covering over 15%. Source material: blood. V and J are TRBV29-1 and TRBJ2-1; 7 bases map to TRBD1. Gene TRBJ2-7 matches the end of the DNA better, so the J call may be wrong. The clonotype originates from a woman aged 55 to 70 in good health. The CDR3: CSVPDRDRSYNEQYF. In DNA form, the CDR3 reads TGCAGCGTTCCAGACAGGGATCGATCCTACAATGAGCAGTACTTC.